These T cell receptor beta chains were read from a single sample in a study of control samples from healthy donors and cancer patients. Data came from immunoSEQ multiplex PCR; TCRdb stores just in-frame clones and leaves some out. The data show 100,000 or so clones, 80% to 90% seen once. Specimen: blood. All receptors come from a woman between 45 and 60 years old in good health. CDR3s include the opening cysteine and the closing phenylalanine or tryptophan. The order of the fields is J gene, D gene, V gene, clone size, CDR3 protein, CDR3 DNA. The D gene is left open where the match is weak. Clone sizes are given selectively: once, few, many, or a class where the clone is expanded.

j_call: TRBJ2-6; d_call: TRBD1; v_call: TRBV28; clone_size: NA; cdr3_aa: CASRATGGRGANVLTF; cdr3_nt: TGTGCCAGCAGGGCGACAGGGGGCCGGGGGGCCAACGTCCTGACTTTC
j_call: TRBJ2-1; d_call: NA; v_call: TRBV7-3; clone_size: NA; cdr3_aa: CASSRSHMGGVNEQFF; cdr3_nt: TGTGCCAGCAGCCGCTCCCATATGGGCGGGGTTAATGAGCAGTTCTTC
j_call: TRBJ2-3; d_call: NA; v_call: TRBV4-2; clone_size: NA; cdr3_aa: CASSQDVGNSKRPDTQYF; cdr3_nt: TGTGCCAGCAGCCAAGACGTGGGGAACAGCAAAAGGCCAGATACGCAGTATTTT
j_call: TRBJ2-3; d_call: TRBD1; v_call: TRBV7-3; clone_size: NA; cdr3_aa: CASSLTGGGTDTQYF; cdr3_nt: TGTGCCAGCAGCTTGACAGGGGGCGGCACAGATACGCAGTATTTT
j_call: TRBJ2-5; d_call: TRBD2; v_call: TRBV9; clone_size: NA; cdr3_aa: CASSGLRGGQETQYF; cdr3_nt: TGTGCCAGCAGTGGGTTACGCGGGGGCCAAGAGACCCAGTACTTC
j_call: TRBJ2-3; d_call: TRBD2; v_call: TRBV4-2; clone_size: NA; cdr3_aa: CASSFSGGSTDTQYF; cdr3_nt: TGTGCCAGCAGCTTTAGCGGGGGAAGCACAGATACGCAGTATTTT
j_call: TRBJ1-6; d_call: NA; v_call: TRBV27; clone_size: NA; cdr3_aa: CASSYFQGGNSPLHF; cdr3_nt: TGTGCCAGCAGTTATTTTCAGGGAGGGAATTCACCCCTCCACTTT
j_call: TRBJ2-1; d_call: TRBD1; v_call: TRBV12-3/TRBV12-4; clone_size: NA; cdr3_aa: CASSFRGQVFF; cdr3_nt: TGTGCCAGCAGTTTTAGGGGGCAAGTGTTCTTC
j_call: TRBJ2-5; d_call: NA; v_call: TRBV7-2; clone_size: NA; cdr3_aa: CASSRGVTETQYF; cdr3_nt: TGTGCCAGCAGTCGAGGGGTTACAGAGACCCAGTACTTC
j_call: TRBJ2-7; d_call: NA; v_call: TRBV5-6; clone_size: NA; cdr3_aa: CASSTGGASQYF; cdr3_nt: TGTGCCAGCAGCACCGGCGGGGCCTCTCAGTACTTC
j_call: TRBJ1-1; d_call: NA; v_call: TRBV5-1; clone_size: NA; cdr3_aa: CASSPEGGALNTEAFF; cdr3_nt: TGCGCCAGCAGCCCGGAGGGGGGGGCTCTGAACACTGAAGCTTTCTTT
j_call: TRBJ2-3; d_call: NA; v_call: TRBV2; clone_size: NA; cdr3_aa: CASSEDRRTDTQYF; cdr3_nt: TGTGCCAGCAGTGAGGACAGACGCACAGATACGCAGTATTTT
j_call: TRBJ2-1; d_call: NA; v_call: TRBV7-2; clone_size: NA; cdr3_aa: CASSLEVQDWDEQFF; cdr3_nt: TGTGCCAGCAGCTTAGAGGTTCAGGATTGGGATGAGCAGTTCTTC
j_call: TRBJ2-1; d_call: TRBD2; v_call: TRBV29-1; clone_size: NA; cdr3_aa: CSVDRRTSGMSAEQFF; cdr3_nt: TGCAGCGTTGATCGCCGGACTAGCGGGATGTCGGCTGAGCAGTTCTTC
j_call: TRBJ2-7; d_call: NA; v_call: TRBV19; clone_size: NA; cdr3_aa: CASSSGTSVEQYF; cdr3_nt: TGTGCCAGTAGTAGCGGGACTTCTGTCGAGCAGTACTTC
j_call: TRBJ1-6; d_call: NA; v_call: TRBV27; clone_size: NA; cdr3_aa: CASSLVLSSPLHF; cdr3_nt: TGTGCCAGCAGTTTAGTCTTGAGTTCACCCCTCCACTTT
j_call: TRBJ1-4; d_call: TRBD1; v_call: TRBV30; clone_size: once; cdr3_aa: CAWSPGGRQGEKLFF; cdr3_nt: TGTGCCTGGAGTCCCGGCGGTCGACAGGGTGAAAAACTGTTTTTT
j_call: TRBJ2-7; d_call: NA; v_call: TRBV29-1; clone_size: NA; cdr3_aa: CSVESVGTSSYEQYF; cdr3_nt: TGCAGCGTTGAAAGTGTGGGAACTAGCTCCTACGAGCAGTACTTC
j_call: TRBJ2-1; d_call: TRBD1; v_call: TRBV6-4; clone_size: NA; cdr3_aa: CASSETTGGNEQFF; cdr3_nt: TGTGCCAGCAGTGAGACCACAGGGGGCAATGAGCAGTTCTTC
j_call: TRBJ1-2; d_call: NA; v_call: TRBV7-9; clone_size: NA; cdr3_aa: CASSRPGETSNYGYTF; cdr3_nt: TGTGCCAGCAGCCGTCCCGGGGAGACCTCTAACTATGGCTACACCTTC
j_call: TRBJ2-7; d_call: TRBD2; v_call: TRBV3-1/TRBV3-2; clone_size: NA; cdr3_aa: CASSQDTRGGLAYEQYF; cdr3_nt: TGTGCCAGCAGCCAAGATACGAGGGGGGGACTAGCCTACGAGCAGTACTTC
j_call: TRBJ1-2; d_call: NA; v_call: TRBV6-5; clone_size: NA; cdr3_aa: CASSPTVPYGYTF; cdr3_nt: TGTGCCAGCAGTCCGACAGTTCCCTATGGCTACACCTTC
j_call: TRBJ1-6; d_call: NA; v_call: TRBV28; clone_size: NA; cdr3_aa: CASSSSYNSPLHF; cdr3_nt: TGTGCCAGCAGTAGCTCCTATAATTCACCCCTCCACTTT
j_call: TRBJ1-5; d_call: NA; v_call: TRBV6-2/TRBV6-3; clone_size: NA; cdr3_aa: CASSYTAGGRLNQPQHF; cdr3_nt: TGTGCCAGCAGTTACACGGCAGGCGGACGGTTAAATCAGCCCCAGCATTTT
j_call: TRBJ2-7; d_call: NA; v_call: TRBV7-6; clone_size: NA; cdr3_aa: CASSSPRDGSYEQYF; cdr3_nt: TGTGCCAGCAGCTCACCGCGGGACGGGTCCTACGAGCAGTACTTC
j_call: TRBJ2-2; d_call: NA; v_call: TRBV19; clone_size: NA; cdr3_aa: CASDRRNTGELFF; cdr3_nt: TGTGCCAGCGACCGGCGGAACACCGGGGAGCTGTTTTTT
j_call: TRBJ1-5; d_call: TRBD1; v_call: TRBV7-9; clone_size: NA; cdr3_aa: CASSYTGQGEPQHF; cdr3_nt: TGTGCCAGCAGCTACACGGGACAGGGAGAGCCCCAGCATTTT
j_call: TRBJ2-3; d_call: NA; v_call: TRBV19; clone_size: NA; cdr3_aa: CASSTRTTLAQYF; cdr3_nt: TGTGCCAGTAGTACCCGGACTACTTTAGCGCAGTATTTT
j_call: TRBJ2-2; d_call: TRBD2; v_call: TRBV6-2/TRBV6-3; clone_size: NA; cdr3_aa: CASSYRTSGGDKNTGELFF; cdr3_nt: TGTGCCAGCAGTTACAGAACTAGCGGGGGAGATAAGAACACCGGGGAGCTGTTTTTT
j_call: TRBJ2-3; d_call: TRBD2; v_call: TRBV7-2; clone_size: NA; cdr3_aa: CASSLGRSSGRADTQYF; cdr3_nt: TGTGCCAGCAGCTTAGGGCGGTCTAGCGGGAGGGCAGATACGCAGTATTTT
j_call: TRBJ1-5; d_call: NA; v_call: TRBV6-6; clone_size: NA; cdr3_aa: CASSDGPFKAQHF; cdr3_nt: TGTGCCAGCAGTGACGGACCCTTCAAGGCCCAGCATTTT
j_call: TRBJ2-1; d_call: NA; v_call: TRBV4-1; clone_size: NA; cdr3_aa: CASSQEAGRSSYNEQFF; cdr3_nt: TGCGCCAGCAGCCAAGAGGCCGGCCGAAGCTCCTACAATGAGCAGTTCTTC
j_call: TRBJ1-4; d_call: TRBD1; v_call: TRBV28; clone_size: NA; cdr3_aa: CASSLGTGINEKLFF; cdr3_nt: TGTGCCAGCAGCCTCGGGACAGGTATTAATGAAAAACTGTTTTTT
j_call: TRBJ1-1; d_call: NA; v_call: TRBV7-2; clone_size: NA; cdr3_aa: CASSDKATPKAEAFF; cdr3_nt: TGTGCCAGCAGCGACAAAGCGACCCCGAAGGCTGAAGCTTTCTTT
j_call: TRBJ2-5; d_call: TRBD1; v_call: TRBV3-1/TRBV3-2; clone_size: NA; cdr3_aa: CASSPFGQGLTQYF; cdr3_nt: TGTGCCAGCAGCCCCTTTGGACAGGGGTTGACCCAGTACTTC
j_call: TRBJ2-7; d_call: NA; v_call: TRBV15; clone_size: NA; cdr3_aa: CATSPSRGPLSYEQYF; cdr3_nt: TGTGCCACCAGCCCTAGCAGGGGTCCGCTCTCCTACGAGCAGTACTTC
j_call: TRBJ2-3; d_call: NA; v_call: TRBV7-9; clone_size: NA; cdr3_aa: CASSEISSPTDTQYF; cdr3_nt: TGTGCCAGCAGTGAGATTAGCAGTCCCACAGATACGCAGTATTTT
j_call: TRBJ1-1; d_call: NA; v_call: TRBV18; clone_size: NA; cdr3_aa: CASSPLSGFSRDEAFF; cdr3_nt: TGTGCCAGCTCACCACTATCAGGCTTCTCCCGGGATGAAGCTTTCTTT
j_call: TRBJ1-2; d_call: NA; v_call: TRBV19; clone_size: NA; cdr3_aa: CASSIGRGYGDTF; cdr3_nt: TGTGCCAGTAGTATAGGGAGGGGCTACGGGGACACCTTC
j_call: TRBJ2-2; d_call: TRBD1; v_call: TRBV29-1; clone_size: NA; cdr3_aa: CRAWTGTTGELFF; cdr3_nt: TGCAGGGCGTGGACAGGGACCACCGGGGAGCTGTTTTTT
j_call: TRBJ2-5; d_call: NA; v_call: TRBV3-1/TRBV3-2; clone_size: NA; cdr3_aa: CASSRASQETQYF; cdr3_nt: TGTGCCAGCAGCAGGGCTAGCCAAGAGACCCAGTACTTC
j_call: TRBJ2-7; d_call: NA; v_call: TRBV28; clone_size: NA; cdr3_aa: CASSSPRKVGSYEQYF; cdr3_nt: TGTGCCAGCAGTTCGCCTAGGAAGGTTGGCTCCTACGAGCAGTACTTC
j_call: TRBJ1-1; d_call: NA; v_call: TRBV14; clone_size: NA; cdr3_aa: CASSLFMGSEAFF; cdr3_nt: TGTGCCAGCAGCCTTTTTATGGGGTCTGAAGCTTTCTTT
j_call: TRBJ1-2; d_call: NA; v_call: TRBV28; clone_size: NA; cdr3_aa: CASSLRGSRGYTF; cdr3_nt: TGTGCCAGCAGTTTGAGGGGCTCTCGCGGCTACACCTTC
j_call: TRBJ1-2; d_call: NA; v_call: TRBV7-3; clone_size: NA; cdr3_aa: CASSLRGAYGYTF; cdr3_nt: TGTGCCAGCAGCTTGCGGGGGGCCTATGGCTACACCTTC
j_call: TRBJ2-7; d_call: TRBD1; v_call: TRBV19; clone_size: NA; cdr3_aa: CASSMFKTTGGEQYF; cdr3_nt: TGTGCCAGTAGTATGTTCAAAACGACAGGGGGCGAGCAGTACTTC
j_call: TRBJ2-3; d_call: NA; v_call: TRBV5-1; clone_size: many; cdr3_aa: CASRPPGQRTDTQYF; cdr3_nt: TGCGCCAGCAGGCCACCAGGACAGCGCACAGATACGCAGTATTTT